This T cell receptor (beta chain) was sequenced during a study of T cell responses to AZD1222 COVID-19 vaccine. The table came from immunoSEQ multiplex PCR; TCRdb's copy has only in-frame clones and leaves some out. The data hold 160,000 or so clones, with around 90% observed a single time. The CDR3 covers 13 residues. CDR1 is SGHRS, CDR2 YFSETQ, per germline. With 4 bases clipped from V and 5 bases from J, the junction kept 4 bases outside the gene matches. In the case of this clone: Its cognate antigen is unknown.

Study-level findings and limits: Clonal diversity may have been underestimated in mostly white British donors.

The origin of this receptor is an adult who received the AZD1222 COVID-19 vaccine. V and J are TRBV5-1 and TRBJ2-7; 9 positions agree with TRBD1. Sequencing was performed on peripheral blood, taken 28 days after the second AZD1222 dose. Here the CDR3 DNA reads TGCGCCAGCAGCCTGGGACAGGGCGACGAGCAGTACTTC. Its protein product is CASSLGQGDEQYF.